The 8 T cell receptor beta chains reported below all come from one sample, sequenced in a study of T cell repertoires in cytomegalovirus infection. TCRdb ran MiXCR on the reads and lists one entry per CDR3 protein. The sample holds fewer than 80,000 distinct CDR3 sequences, approximately 3.7% seen once. The sequenced sample consisted of PBMCs. The receptor set was obtained from a human donor in good health (CMV status not recorded). Some clones in this sample may be carry-over from other donors' samples.

This clonotype has ten or more counts. This rearrangement joins TRBV19 to TRBJ1-1; the D is unclear. Trimming took 9 bases from V and 6 from J, leaving 14 bases between them. This CDR3 has 12 residues. Per the germline V gene, CDR1 is LNHDA and CDR2 is SQIVND (reference sequence). CDR3 residues: CASRIGLAEAFF. CDR3 bases: TGTGCCAGCCGGATAGGTCTGGCTGAAGCTTTCTTT.

In its sample, this clonotype was seen many times. V and J are TRBV7-2 and TRBJ2-1; D call uncertain. This CDR3 is 13 amino acids long. From germline, CDR1 is SGHTA and CDR2 FQGNSA. Trimming left V 2 bases short and J 1 base short, with 3 bases between. The CDR3: CASSLRSYNEQFF. CDR3 in DNA: TGTGCCAGCAGCTTAAGGTCCTACAATGAGCAGTTCTTC.

This clonotype was seen many times. The chain carries TRBV7-2 and TRBJ2-2; TRBD1 agrees at 12 bases. With 4 bases clipped from V and 7 bases from J, the junction kept 4 bases outside the gene matches. Germline loops: CDR1 SGHTA, CDR2 FQGNSA. The CDR3 extends over 15 amino acids. The chain's CDR3 is CASSSGTGGFGELFF. As DNA, the CDR3 is TGTGCCAGCAGCTCCGGGACAGGGGGCTTCGGGGAGCTGTTTTTT. Combining the CDR3 with reference TRBV7-2 and TRBJ2-2 gives the whole variable domain GAGVSQSPSNKVTEKGKDVELRCDPISGHTALYWYRQSLGQGLEFLIYFQGNSAPDKSGLPSDRFSAERTGGSVSTLTIQRTQQEDSAVYLCASSSGTGGFGELFFGEGSRLTVL.

This clonotype appeared many times. V gene TRBV3-1 combines with J gene TRBJ1-5; D gene ambiguous. Trimming left V 1 base short and J 5 bases short, with 6 bases between. The CDR3 runs to 13 residues. Germline V gene lookup returns CDR1 LGHDT and CDR2 YNNKEL (reference sequence). CDR3 DNA: TGTGCCAGCAGCCAAGTTGGGTATCAGCCCCAGCATTTT. Its protein product is CASSQVGYQPQHF.

This clonotype came up many times. V and J are TRBV18 and TRBJ2-6; D is unclear. Trimming took 1 base from V and 0 from J, leaving 7 bases between them. CDR1 and CDR2 (germline): KGHSH, LQKENI. The CDR3 covers 16 residues. The CDR3 loop is CASSPLGFSGANVLTF. The CDR3, as DNA: TGTGCCAGCTCACCACTGGGGTTCTCTGGGGCCAACGTCCTGACTTTC.

This clonotype has a count of ten or more. The chain couples TRBV15 to TRBJ1-1; a possible D gene is TRBD1 (5 bases). The length of the CDR3 is 13 residues. The germline CDR1 and CDR2 sequences are LNHNV and YYDKDF (reference sequence). Trimming removed 6 bases from V and 4 bases from J, with 12 bases in between. CDR3 region: CATRSAGGTEAFF. The CDR3 region has the DNA TGTGCCACCAGATCCGCCGGGGGCACTGAAGCTTTCTTT.

This clonotype was seen repeatedly, ten times or more. CDR3 sequence: CASSQDFSGSYNEQFF. DNA of the CDR3: TGTGCCAGCAGCCAAGATTTCAGCGGCTCCTACAATGAGCAGTTCTTC. The chain uses TRBV4-2 and TRBJ2-1, with TRBD2 as a possible D gene (5 bases). V lost 0 bases and J lost 0, with 9 bases in between. This CDR3 has 16 residues. Looked up from germline, CDR1 is LGHNA and CDR2 is YNFKEQ.

This clonotype was detected ten times or more. The genes are TRBV27 and TRBJ1-2; D uncertain. From germline, CDR1 is MNHEY and CDR2 SMNVEV (reference sequence). The V end lost 5 bases, the J end lost 6 bases, and 22 bases lay between the germline ends. The CDR3 is 16 residues long. The CDR3 loop reads CASSLRSWEAPDGYTF. CDR3 DNA sequence: TGTGCCAGCAGTCTCCGCAGTTGGGAAGCACCAGATGGCTACACCTTC.